This entry lists 16 T cell receptor beta chains sequenced from one sample in a study of cytotoxic CD8 clonotypes in ibrutinib-treated CLL (dated by TCRdb to 2020 to 2022). Library prep was done by the immunoSEQ multiplex PCR assay. The clones in this table, taken by TCRdb from immuneACCESS, are in-frame only. Not every clone is retained; where verified, under half of the shortfall comes from an unresolved V gene, and the cause of the rest is unknown. For this sample there are a few hundred thousand clones; roughly 79% appear just once. The biggest ten clones account for over 6.5% of the sample. The sample here was PBMCs, taken before ibrutinib treatment. The receptors derive from a human donor with chronic lymphocytic leukemia.

CDR3 sequence (DNA): TGTGCCAGCAGCCAAGGCAATCAGCCCCAGCATTTT. It encodes CASSQGNQPQHF. The chain is built from TRBV14 and TRBJ1-5; D is unresolved. The CDR3 spans 12 residues. Germline CDR1 reads SGHDN; CDR2 reads FVKESK. The ends were cut back, 1 base at V and 2 bases at J, with 0 bases in the middle.

The chain carries TRBV7-8 and TRBJ2-7, with 13 bases that match TRBD2. Germline lookup yields CDR1 SGHVS and CDR2 FQNEAQ. V lost 5 bases to trimming and J lost 6 bases; unmatched junction nucleotides: 7. This CDR3 region has 15 residues. The CDR3 loop reads CASSAKRTSGGEQYF. CDR3 nucleotide sequence: TGTGCCAGCAGCGCTAAACGGACTAGCGGGGGCGAGCAGTACTTC.

V and J are TRBV4-1 and TRBJ2-1; D may be TRBD2 (5 bases). The CDR3 sequence is 17 residues long. V was cut by 1 base and J by 0 bases, with 13 bases left in between. Germline V gene data show CDR1 as MGHRA and CDR2 as YSYEKL. The CDR3 region has the DNA TGCGCCAGCAGCCAAGGGCCCAGCGGAGCCTCCTACAATGAGCAGTTCTTC. Its translation is CASSQGPSGASYNEQFF.

The V gene is TRBV7-9, the J gene TRBJ1-2; unclear D gene. The V gene lost 5 bases and the J gene lost 4 bases, with 11 bases spanning the gap. The length of the CDR3 is 13 residues. Germline-derived CDR1 and CDR2 are SEHNR and FQNEAQ (reference sequence). The CDR3 DNA sequence: TGTGCCAGCAGCCATCCCCACAGCTATGGCTACACCTTC. Residues: CASSHPHSYGYTF. Full variable domain (rest looked up from reference TRBV7-9 and TRBJ1-2): DTGVSQNPRHKITKRGQNVTFRCDPISEHNRLYWYRQTLGQGPEFLTYFQNEAQLEKSRLLSDRFSAERPKGSFSTLEIQRTEQGDSAMYLCASSHPHSYGYTFGSGTRLTVV.

Here the CDR3 DNA reads TGTGCCAGCAGCCCCCGTAGAGATGGACTAGCGGGGACCTACGAGCAGTACTTC. Translated, it gives CASSPRRDGLAGTYEQYF. The chain links TRBV9 to TRBJ2-7; 12 bases are shared with TRBD2. V shed 4 bases and J 2 bases; nucleotides not matched to a gene: 13. The CDR3 length is 18 residues. The germline CDR1 and CDR2 sequences are SGDLS and YYNGEE.

The chain couples TRBV5-1 to TRBJ2-6; TRBD2 matches at 8 bases. Germline assignment: CDR1 SGHRS and CDR2 YFSETQ. The CDR3 contains 17 residues. Trimming took 4 bases from V and 0 from J; bases not matched to a gene: 6. CDR3 nucleotides: TGCGCCAGCAGCATTAGCGGGGCCGACTCTGGGGCCAACGTCCTGACTTTC. This encodes CASSISGADSGANVLTF.

The chain employs TRBV19 and TRBJ1-5; tentatively, D is TRBD1 (5 bases). This CDR3 comprises 15 residues. Germline CDR1 and CDR2: LNHDA and SQIVND (reference sequence). The V end was cut by 0 bases, the J end by 10 bases, with 16 bases between. The CDR3 bases are TGTGCCAGTAGTATAGAGCCGGGGCCGTCGCGACCCCAGCATTTT. As protein: CASSIEPGPSRPQHF.

This clone was found once. J is TRBJ2-7 and V is TRBV30, with 11 positions matching TRBD1. The V segment lost 8 bases and the J segment 6 bases; nucleotides outside the gene matches: 3. The germline gives CDR1 GTSNPN, CDR2 SVGIG (reference sequence). This CDR3 region has 11 residues. The CDR3 nucleotides read TGTGCCGGGGGGACAGGGGGCGAGCAGTACTTC. It yields the protein CAGGTGGEQYF.

This clone was picked up one time. The V call is TRBV15, the J call TRBJ2-3; no clear D. Deletions cut 5 bases from V and 6 bases from J, with 12 bases between. Germline assignment: CDR1 LNHNV and CDR2 YYDKDF (reference sequence). This CDR3 has 13 residues. The CDR3 sequence is CATSPGRMDTQYF. In DNA, the CDR3 is TGTGCCACCAGCCCAGGCCGCATGGATACGCAGTATTTT.

This chain connects TRBV7-8 to TRBJ2-1, with D possibly being TRBD2 (6 bases). V dropped 3 bases and J dropped 2 bases, with 17 bases sitting between them. The CDR3 extends over 17 amino acids. CDR1 SGHVS and CDR2 FQNEAQ come from the germline V gene. This CDR3 reads CASSFQRLGSTYNEQFF. Written as DNA, the CDR3 is TGTGCCAGCAGCTTTCAGAGACTAGGCTCGACCTACAATGAGCAGTTCTTC.

V is TRBV18 and J is TRBJ1-2; possible D gene TRBD1, 6 bases. Germline V lookup: CDR1 KGHSH, CDR2 LQKENI. This CDR3 spans 14 amino acids. V was pared by 4 bases and J by 4 bases, with 13 bases between. The DNA of the CDR3 is TGTGCCAGCTCACTCTCGGGACAAAGCTATGGCTACACCTTC. Amino acid sequence: CASSLSGQSYGYTF. Drawing the rest from reference TRBV18 and TRBJ1-2, the complete variable domain is NAGVMQNPRHLVRRRGQEARLRCSPMKGHSHVYWYRQLPEEGLKFMVYLQKENIIDESGMPKERFSAEFPKEGPSILRIQQVVRGDSAAYFCASSLSGQSYGYTFGSGTRLTVV.

This rearrangement joins TRBV5-1 to TRBJ1-1; D gene uncertain. The germline V gene encodes CDR1 SGHRS and CDR2 YFSETQ. V was shortened by 5 bases and J by 0 bases, with 14 bases between the two germline ends. The CDR3 sequence is 15 residues long. Here the CDR3 reads CASSRRGAMNTEAFF. DNA for the CDR3: TGCGCCAGCAGTCGTCGGGGAGCTATGAACACTGAAGCTTTCTTT.

This chain joins TRBV5-4 and TRBJ2-1; weak D call: TRBD1 (6 bases). There are 16 residues in the CDR3. Deletions cut 7 bases from V and 0 bases from J, with 17 bases between. Germline assignment: CDR1 SGHNT and CDR2 YYREEE (reference sequence). For the CDR3, the DNA is TGTGCCAGCGGATTATCTCGGACAGTCTCCTACAATGAGCAGTTCTTC. It translates to CASGLSRTVSYNEQFF. Together with reference TRBV5-4 and TRBJ2-1, the CDR3 gives the full variable domain: ETGVTQSPTHLIKTRGQQVTLRCSSQSGHNTVSWYQQALGQGPQFIFQYYREEENGRGNFPPRFSGLQFPNYSSELNVNALELDDSALYLCASGLSRTVSYNEQFFGPGTRLTVL.

This clone was seen only a few times. The V gene is TRBV28, the J gene TRBJ1-5; D is unresolved. The length of the CDR3 is 13 residues. V shed 6 bases and J shed 0 bases, with 6 bases lying between them. Germline values: CDR1 MDHEN, CDR2 SYDVKM. CDR3 in amino acids: CASSRYSNQPQHF. CDR3 coding DNA: TGTGCCAGCAGCCGGTATAGCAATCAGCCCCAGCATTTT.

This clone was seen a few times. This chain connects TRBV28 to TRBJ2-1; TRBD2 might be the D (6 bases). CDR1 and CDR2 (germline): MDHEN, SYDVKM. V dropped 7 bases and J dropped 0 bases, with 10 bases sitting between them. The CDR3 runs 14 residues. CDR3 sequence reads: CASIYSGSYNEQFF. CDR3 nucleotides: TGTGCCAGCATATATAGCGGCTCCTACAATGAGCAGTTCTTC.

The chain carries TRBV29-1 and TRBJ2-1; D call uncertain. This CDR3 region has 14 residues. Germline V lookup: CDR1 SQVTM, CDR2 ANQGSEA. V shed 2 bases and J shed 0 bases, with 8 bases lying between them. CDR3 loop: CSVEWQSSYNEQFF. The CDR3 region has the DNA TGCAGCGTTGAATGGCAGAGCTCCTACAATGAGCAGTTCTTC.